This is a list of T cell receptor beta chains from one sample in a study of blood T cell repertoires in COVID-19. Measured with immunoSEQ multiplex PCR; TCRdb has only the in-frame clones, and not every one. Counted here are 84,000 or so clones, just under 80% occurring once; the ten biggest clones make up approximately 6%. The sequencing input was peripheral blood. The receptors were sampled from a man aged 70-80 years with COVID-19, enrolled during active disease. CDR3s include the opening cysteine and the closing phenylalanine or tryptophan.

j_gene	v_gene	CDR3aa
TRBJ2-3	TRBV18	CASSSRDRITDTQYF
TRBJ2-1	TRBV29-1	CSVEGGKWGLEQFF
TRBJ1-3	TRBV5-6	CASSPDRTSGNTIYF
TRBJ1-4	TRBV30	CAWSAGTGNEKLFF
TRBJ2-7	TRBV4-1	CASSLGLALSYEQYF
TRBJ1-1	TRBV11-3	CASSQTTGNTEAFF
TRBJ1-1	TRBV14	CASSQSGRQNTEAFF
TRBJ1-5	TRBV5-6	CASSYRVNQPQHF
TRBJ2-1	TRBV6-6	CASRLSGLDYNEQFF
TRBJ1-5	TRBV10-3	CAISESTGDQPQHF
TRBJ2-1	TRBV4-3	CASSQYPGGYEQFF
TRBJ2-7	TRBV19	CATSGQGLAEQYF
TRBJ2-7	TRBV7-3	CASSQGGAGGYEQYF
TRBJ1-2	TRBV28	CASSLGGINYGYTF
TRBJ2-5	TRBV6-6	CASRARTPPQETQYF
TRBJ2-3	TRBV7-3	CASSLMGTRNGDTQYF
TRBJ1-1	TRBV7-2	CASSRQGDTEAFF
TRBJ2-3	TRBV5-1	CASSSDSSTDTQYF
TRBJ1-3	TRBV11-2	CASSLTTGSSGNTIYF
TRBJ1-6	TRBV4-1	CASSQFGQGNSPLHF
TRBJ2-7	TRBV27	CASRLQEGPFHEQYF
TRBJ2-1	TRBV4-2	CASSQRSGRAAYNEQFF
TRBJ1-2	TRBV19	CASTNTGTAAGGYTF
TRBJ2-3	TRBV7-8	CASSLGQGAADTQYF
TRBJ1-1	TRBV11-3	CASSLNIGQQAFF
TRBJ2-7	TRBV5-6	CASSWGLTSEYEQYF
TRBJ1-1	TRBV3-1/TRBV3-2	CASSLGTGATEAFF
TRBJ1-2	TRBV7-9	CASSLEAQGASYGYTF
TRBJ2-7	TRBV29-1	CSVGRAGEEQYF
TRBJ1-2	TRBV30	CAWSVQEAGGHGYTF
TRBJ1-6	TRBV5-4	CASSRSGGSYNSPLHF
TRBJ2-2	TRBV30	CAWSRWTGGRRNTGELFF
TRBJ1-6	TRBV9	CASSIRERSPLHF
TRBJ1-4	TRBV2	CASRGALGNEKLFF
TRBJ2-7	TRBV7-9	CASSLEGGQGNEQYF
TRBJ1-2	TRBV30	CAVNWPGADYGYTF
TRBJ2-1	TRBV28	CASSQLARNEQFF
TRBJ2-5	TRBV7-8	CATRGVGETQYF
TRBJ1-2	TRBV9	CASSYRGGRYGYTF
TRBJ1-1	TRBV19	CASSITGWTEAFF
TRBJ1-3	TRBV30	CAWMDRGRNTIYF
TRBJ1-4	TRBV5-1	CASSRGGATTNEKLFF
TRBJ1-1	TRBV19	CASRGIDRPNTEAFF
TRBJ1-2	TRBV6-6	CASSGDSFYGYTF
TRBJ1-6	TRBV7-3	CASSRTGPSPLHF
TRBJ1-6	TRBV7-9	CASSFGGDSPLHF
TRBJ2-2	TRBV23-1	CASSKTGTGGLLRTGELFF
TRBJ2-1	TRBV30	CAWNPSSYNEQFF
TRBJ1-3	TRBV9	CASSAGAPGNTIYF
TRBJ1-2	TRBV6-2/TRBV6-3	CASSTGQGAYYGYTF
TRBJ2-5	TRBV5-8	CASSLYTGGLETQYF
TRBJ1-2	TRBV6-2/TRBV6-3	CASSYWEGGYTF